This entry is about one T cell receptor beta chain. This entry is derived from a study of blood T cell repertoires in COVID-19. Study overall: Researchers got acute and convalescent COVID-19 samples from the United States, Italy and Spain. The analysed material was cDNA or gDNA that came from T cells, B-cell-depleted T cells, or PBMCs.

CDR3 length: 16 residues. V was shortened by 0 bases and J by 0 bases, with 8 bases between the two germline ends. Looked up from germline, CDR1 is SGHTA and CDR2 is FQGNSA. Per the original methods: Reference gene primers were amplified, and this amplification served to estimate nucleated cell counts. TCRdb keeps only in-frame clones here, not all; method: immunoSEQ multiplex PCR. That table is the source of V, J and clone size, and D and trimming were worked out from the DNA. The sample carries about 83,000 clones, around 80% recorded once. This sequence was found in a woman aged 80 or over with active or convalescent COVID-19. The chain joins TRBV7-2 to TRBJ2-2; D unclear. Material for sequencing was peripheral blood. CDR3 sequence reads: CASSLALLSNTGELFF. DNA of the CDR3: TGTGCCAGCAGCTTAGCGCTACTTTCGAACACCGGGGAGCTGTTTTTT.